The 5 T cell receptor beta chains reported below all come from one sample, sequenced in a study of cytomegalovirus exposure and HLA in healthy donors. Primers included in the PCR were 60 Vbeta and 13 Jbeta primers. Sequenced by immunoSEQ multiplex PCR; TCRdb stores in-frame clones only, minus some. The profile covers approximately 150,000 clones, with about four fifths appearing a single time and roughly 5% taken by the ten largest. The sample was PBMCs. These receptors originate from a man aged 18-30 years in good health and CMV-seronegative.

The rearrangement joins TRBV5-1 to TRBJ2-3; the match to TRBD2 covers 8 bases. CDR3 length: 16 residues. The V gene's germline CDR1 is SGHRS and CDR2 YFSETQ. Trimming cost V 4 bases and J 6 bases; bases outside gene matches: 13. The CDR3 here is CASSPTPGRGADTQYF. CDR3 in DNA: TGCGCCAGCAGCCCCACCCCGGGGCGGGGGGCGGATACGCAGTATTTT.

The rearrangement joins TRBV6-5 to TRBJ2-3, with D unclear. Deletions cut 5 bases from V and 4 bases from J, with 4 bases between. The V gene's germline CDR1 is MNHEY and CDR2 SVGAGI. The CDR3 spans 11 residues. The CDR3 spells CASSPSDTQYF. DNA of the CDR3: TGTGCCAGCAGTCCATCAGATACGCAGTATTTT.

This chain connects TRBV14 to TRBJ1-1, with D maybe TRBD1 (6 bases). This CDR3 region has 16 residues. Germline V CDR1 and CDR2: SGHDN, FVKESK. V was clipped by 0 bases and J by 0 bases, with 11 bases between them. As DNA, the CDR3 is TGTGCCAGCAGCCAAGATGCACAGGGCTTGAACACTGAAGCTTTCTTT. Protein: CASSQDAQGLNTEAFF.

V and J are TRBV4-2 and TRBJ2-1; TRBD2 matches 15 bases. CDR1 is LGHNA, CDR2 YNFKEQ, per germline. V dropped 5 bases and J dropped 7; count of bases not matched to a gene: 6. The CDR3 loop spans 16 amino acids. The CDR3, as DNA: TGTGCCAGCAGCGAAAGGACTAGCGGGAGGGTAAATGAGCAGTTCTTC. Its protein product is CASSERTSGRVNEQFF.

CDR3 DNA sequence: TGTGCCAGCAGCTTATTCTCTCCGGGACAGGGGGCGGTCTATGGCTACACCTTC. Encoded protein: CASSLFSPGQGAVYGYTF. The chain links TRBV11-3 to TRBJ1-2; TRBD1 aligns across 12 bases. This CDR3 contains 18 residues. Unmatched junction bases numbered 11, after V lost 2 bases and J lost 4 bases. Germline values: CDR1 SGHNT, CDR2 YENEEA.